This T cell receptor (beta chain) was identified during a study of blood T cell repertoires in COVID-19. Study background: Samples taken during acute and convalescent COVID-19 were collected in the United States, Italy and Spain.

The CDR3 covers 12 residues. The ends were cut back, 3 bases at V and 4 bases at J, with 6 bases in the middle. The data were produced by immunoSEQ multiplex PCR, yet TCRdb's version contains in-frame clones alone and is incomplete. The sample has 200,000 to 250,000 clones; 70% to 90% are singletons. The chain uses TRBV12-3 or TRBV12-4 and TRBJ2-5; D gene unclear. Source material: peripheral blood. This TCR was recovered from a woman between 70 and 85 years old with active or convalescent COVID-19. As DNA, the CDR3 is TGTGCCAGCAGTTTTCTCCGAGAGACCCAGTACTTC. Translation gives CASSFLRETQYF.